These T cell receptor beta chains were read from a single sample in a study of T cell repertoires in ileal Crohn's disease. Sequencing was performed with immunoSEQ multiplex PCR; in TCRdb, only in-frame clones are kept and a portion is missing. The top ten clones hold more than 8% of a sample with 9,500 to 11,000 clones, around 86% of them seen once. Material: ileal tissue. These receptors were collected from an adult with Crohn's disease. Each CDR3 is given with its conserved first and last residue. D genes are given only for firm matches. The size of a clone is reported for some rows only, either as once, few or many, or as a class for expanded clones.

>-|TRBJ1-1|TRBV6-1|-
TGTGCCAGCAGCACACGACCGATGGCTTTCTTT
CASSTRPMAFF
>-|TRBJ1-1|TRBV29-1|-
TGCAGCGTGGACATGCAACCTGAAGCTTTCTTT
CSVDMQPEAFF
>-|TRBJ2-2|TRBV11-2|-
TGTGCCAGCAGCTTGGGGACCCATACCGGGGAGCTGTTTTTT
CASSLGTHTGELFF
>-|TRBJ2-1|TRBV10-3|few
TGTGCCATCAGTGACCCAGGGGACTCTTACAATGAGCAGTTCTTC
CAISDPGDSYNEQFF
>-|TRBJ2-2|TRBV6-6|-
TGTGCCAGCAGTCCGGGCCGGGAGCTGTTTTTT
CASSPGRELFF
>-|TRBJ2-4|TRBV4-1|-
TGCGCCAGCAGCCTCGGGGTAGCGCCGGCGAGGGGCAAAAACATTCAGTACTTC
CASSLGVAPARGKNIQYF
>TRBD2|TRBJ2-5|TRBV19|few
TGTGCCAGTAGTCCTATGACGGGAGGGTACCAAGAGACCCAGTACTTC
CASSPMTGGYQETQYF
>-|TRBJ1-2|TRBV11-2|once
TGTGCCAGCAGCTTATCTGGGTTGGGGAACTATGGCTACACCTTC
CASSLSGLGNYGYTF
>-|TRBJ2-5|TRBV5-6|few
TGTGCCAGCAGCTTGACGACAGAGTACCAAGAGACCCAGTACTTC
CASSLTTEYQETQYF
>-|TRBJ1-2|TRBV27|-
TGTGCCAGCAGTTTTACCACGGGCGGAAGTGGCTACACCTTC
CASSFTTGGSGYTF
>-|TRBJ1-3|TRBV7-8|once
TGTGCCAGCAGCTTAGGGGGAAACACCATATATTTT
CASSLGGNTIYF
>-|TRBJ2-2|TRBV11-2|-
TGTGCCAGCAGCTTAAATACGGGATCGAACACCGGGGAGCTGTTTTTT
CASSLNTGSNTGELFF
>-|TRBJ1-2|TRBV7-9|-
TGTGCCGGTAGTCGCAGGGAGAATGGCTACACCTTC
CAGSRRENGYTF
>-|TRBJ2-5|TRBV7-2|-
TGTGCCAGCAGCTTAAGTGAGACCCAGTACTTC
CASSLSETQYF
>-|TRBJ2-6|TRBV10-3|-
TGTGCCATCAGTGAGTCGCCCGGGAGCTCTGGGGCCAACGTCCTGACTTTC
CAISESPGSSGANVLTF
>-|TRBJ2-1|TRBV6-6|-
TGTGCCAGCAGTTACCCCCCGGAGAATGAGCAGTTCTTC
CASSYPPENEQFF
>TRBD1|TRBJ1-1|TRBV6-5|once
TGTGCCAGCAGGCAGGGGGTCACTGAAGCTTTCTTT
CASRQGVTEAFF
>-|TRBJ1-2|TRBV10-3|-
TGTGCCATCAGTGGACCTGCCGGCCTGAACTATGGCTACACCTTC
CAISGPAGLNYGYTF
>-|TRBJ1-1|TRBV19|-
TGTGCCAGTTCGCTGCGGCCGGGGAACACTGAAGCTTTCTTT
CASSLRPGNTEAFF